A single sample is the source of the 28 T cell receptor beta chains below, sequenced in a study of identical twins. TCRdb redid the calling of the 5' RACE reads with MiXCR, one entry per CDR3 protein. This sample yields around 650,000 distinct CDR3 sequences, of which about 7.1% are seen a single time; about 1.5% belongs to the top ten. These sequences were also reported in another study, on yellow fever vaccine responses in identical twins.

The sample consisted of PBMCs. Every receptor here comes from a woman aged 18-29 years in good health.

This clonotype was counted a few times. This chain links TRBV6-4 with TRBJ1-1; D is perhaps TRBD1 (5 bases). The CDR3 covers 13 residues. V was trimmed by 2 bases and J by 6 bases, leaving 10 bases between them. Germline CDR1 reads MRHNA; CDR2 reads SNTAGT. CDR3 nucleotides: TGTGCCAGCAGTGACCAGCCGGGGGCTGAAGCTTTCTTT. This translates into CASSDQPGAEAFF.

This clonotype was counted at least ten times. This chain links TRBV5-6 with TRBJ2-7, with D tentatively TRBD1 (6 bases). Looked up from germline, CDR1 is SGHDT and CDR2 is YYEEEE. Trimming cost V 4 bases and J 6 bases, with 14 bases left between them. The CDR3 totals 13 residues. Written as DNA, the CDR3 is TGTGCCAGCAGCGGAAACAGGGTGGGCGAGCAGTACTTC. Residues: CASSGNRVGEQYF.

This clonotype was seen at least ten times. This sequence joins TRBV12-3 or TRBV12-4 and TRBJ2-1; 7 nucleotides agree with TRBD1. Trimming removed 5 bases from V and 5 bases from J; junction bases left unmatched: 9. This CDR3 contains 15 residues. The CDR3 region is CASSGSGTVNNEQFF. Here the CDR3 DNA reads TGTGCCAGCAGTGGTTCTGGGACAGTGAACAATGAGCAGTTCTTC.

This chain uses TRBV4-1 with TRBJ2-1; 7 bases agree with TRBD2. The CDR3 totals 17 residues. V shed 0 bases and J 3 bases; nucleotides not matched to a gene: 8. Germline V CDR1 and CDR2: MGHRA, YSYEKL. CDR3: CASSQDVTLAHYNEQFF. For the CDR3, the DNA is TGCGCCAGCAGCCAAGATGTTACACTAGCGCACTACAATGAGCAGTTCTTC.

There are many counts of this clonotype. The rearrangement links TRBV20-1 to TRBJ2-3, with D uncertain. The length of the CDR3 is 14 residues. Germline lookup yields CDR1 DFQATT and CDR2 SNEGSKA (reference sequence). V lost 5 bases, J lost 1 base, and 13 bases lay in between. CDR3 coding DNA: TGCAGTGCTGCGTGGTTAGGTGGCACAGATACGCAGTATTTT. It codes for CSAAWLGGTDTQYF.

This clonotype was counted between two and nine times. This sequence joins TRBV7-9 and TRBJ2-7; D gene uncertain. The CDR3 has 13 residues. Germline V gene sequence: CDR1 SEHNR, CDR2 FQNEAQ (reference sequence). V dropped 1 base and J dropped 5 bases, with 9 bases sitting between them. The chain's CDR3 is CASSLGPGDEQYV. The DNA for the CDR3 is TGTGCCAGCAGCTTAGGGCCGGGTGACGAGCAGTACGTC.

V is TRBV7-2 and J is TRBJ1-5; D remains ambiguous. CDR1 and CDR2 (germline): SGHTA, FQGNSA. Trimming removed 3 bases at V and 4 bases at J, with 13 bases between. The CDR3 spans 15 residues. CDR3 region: CASSLVSGQNQPQHF. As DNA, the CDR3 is TGTGCCAGCAGCTTGGTTAGCGGGCAGAATCAGCCCCAGCATTTT. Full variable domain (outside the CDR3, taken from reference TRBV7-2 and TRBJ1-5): GAGVSQSPSNKVTEKGKDVELRCDPISGHTALYWYRQSLGQGLEFLIYFQGNSAPDKSGLPSDRFSAERTGGSVSTLTIQRTQQEDSAVYLCASSLVSGQNQPQHFGDGTRLSIL.

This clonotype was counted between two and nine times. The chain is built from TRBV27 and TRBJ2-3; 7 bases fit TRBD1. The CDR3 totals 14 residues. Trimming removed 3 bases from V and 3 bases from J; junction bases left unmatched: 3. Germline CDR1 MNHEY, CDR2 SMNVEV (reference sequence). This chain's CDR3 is CASSLGQWTDTQYF. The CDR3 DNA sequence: TGTGCCAGCAGTTTGGGACAGTGGACAGATACGCAGTATTTT.

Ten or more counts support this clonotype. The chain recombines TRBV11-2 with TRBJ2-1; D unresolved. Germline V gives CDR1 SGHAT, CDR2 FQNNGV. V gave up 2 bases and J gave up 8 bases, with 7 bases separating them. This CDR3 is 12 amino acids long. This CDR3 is CASSLIGDEQFF. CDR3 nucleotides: TGTGCCAGCAGCTTAATTGGGGATGAGCAGTTCTTC.

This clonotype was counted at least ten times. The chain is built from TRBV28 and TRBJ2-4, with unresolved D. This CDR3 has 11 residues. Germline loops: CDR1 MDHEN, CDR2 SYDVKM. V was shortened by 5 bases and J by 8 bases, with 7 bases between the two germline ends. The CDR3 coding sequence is TGTGCCAGCAGTGTCCTCTACATTCAGTACTTC. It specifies CASSVLYIQYF.

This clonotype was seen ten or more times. The CDR3 DNA is TGTGCCAGCAGCCAGTCAGAGACCCAGTACTTC. This codes for CASSQSETQYF. This chain links TRBV14 with TRBJ2-5; D is uncertain. The germline gives CDR1 SGHDN, CDR2 FVKESK. Trimming shortened V by 3 bases and J by 4 bases, and 3 bases separated the two germline ends. The length of the CDR3 is 11 residues.

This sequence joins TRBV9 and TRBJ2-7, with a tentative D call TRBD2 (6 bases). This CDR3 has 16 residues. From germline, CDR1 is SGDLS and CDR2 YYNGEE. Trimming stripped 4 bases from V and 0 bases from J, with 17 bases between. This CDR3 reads CASSPDSGGSSYEQYF. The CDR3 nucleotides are TGTGCCAGCAGCCCGGACTCCGGGGGAAGCTCCTACGAGCAGTACTTC.

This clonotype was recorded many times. CDR3 amino acids: CATSRDWLADTGELFF. The DNA of the CDR3 is TGTGCCACCAGCAGAGATTGGCTAGCGGACACCGGGGAGCTGTTTTTT. The chain couples TRBV15 to TRBJ2-2, with TRBD2 identical over 7 bases. Trimming removed 0 bases from V and 3 bases from J; junction bases left unmatched: 4. The CDR3 has 16 residues. CDR1 LNHNV and CDR2 YYDKDF come from the germline V gene (reference sequence).

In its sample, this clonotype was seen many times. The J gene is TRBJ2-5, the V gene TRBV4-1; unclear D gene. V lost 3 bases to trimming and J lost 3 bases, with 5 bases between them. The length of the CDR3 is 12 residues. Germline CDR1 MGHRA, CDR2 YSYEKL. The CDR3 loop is CASSHPKETQYF. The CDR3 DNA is TGCGCCAGCAGCCACCCGAAAGAGACCCAGTACTTC.

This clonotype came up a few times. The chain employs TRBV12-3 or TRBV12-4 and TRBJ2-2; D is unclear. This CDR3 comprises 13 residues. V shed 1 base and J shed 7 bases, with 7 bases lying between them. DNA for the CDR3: TGTGCCAGCAGTTTAGGAGTAATCGGGGAGCTGTTTTTT. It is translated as CASSLGVIGELFF.

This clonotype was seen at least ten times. The DNA of the CDR3 is TGTGCCAGCAGTTACTCGGTCGGTTCCACTGAAGCTTTCTTT. Amino acid sequence: CASSYSVGSTEAFF. This chain connects TRBV6-2 or TRBV6-3 to TRBJ1-1; D is unresolved. The CDR3 has 14 residues. V dropped 0 bases and J dropped 4 bases, with 9 bases sitting between them. CDR1 and CDR2 (germline): MNHEY, SVGEGT.

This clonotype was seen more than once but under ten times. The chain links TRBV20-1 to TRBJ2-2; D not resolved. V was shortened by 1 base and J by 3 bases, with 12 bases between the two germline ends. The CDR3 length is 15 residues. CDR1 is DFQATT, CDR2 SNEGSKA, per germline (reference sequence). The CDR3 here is CSARGVGRDTGELFF. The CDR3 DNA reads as TGCAGTGCTAGAGGTGTGGGCCGGGACACCGGGGAGCTGTTTTTT.

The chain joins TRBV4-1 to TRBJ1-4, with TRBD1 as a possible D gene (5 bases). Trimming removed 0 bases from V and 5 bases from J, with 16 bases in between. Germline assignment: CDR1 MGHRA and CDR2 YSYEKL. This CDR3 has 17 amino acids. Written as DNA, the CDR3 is TGCGCCAGCAGCCAAGATACGGGCGGCCGGGGGAATGAAAAACTGTTTTTT. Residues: CASSQDTGGRGNEKLFF.

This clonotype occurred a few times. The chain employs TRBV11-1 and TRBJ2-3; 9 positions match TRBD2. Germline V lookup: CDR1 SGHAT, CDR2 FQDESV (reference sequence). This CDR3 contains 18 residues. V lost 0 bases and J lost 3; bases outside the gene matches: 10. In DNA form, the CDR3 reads TGTGCCAGCAGCTTAGCGATGGTGGCTAGCGGGGAGACAGATACGCAGTATTTT. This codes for CASSLAMVASGETDTQYF.

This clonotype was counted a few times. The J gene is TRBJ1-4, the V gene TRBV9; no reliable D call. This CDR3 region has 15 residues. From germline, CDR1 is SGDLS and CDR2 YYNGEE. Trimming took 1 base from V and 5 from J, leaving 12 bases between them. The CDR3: CASSVSGFYNEKLFF. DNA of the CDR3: TGTGCCAGCAGCGTATCGGGGTTCTACAATGAAAAACTGTTTTTT. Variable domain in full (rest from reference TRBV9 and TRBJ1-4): DSGVTQTPKHLITATGQRVTLRCSPRSGDLSVYWYQQSLDQGLQFLIQYYNGEERAKGNILERFSAQQFPDLHSELNLSSLELGDSALYFCASSVSGFYNEKLFFGSGTQLSVL.

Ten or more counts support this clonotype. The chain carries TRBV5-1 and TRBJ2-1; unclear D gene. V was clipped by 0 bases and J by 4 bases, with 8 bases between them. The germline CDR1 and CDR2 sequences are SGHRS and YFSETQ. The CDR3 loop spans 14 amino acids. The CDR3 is CASSLDPEYNEQFF. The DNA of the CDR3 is TGCGCCAGCAGCTTGGATCCCGAATACAATGAGCAGTTCTTC.

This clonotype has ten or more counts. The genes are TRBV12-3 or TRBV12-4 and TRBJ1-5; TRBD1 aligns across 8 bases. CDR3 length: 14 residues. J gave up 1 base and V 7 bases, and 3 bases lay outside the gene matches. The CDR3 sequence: CASNGQGSNQPQHF. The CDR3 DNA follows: TGTGCCAGCAACGGACAGGGAAGCAATCAGCCCCAGCATTTT.

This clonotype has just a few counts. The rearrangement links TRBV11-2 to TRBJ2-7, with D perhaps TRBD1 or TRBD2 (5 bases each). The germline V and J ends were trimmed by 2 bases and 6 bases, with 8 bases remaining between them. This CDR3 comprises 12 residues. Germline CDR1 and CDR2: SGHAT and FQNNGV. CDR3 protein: CASSLMGVEQYV. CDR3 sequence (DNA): TGTGCCAGCAGCTTAATGGGGGTCGAGCAGTACGTC.

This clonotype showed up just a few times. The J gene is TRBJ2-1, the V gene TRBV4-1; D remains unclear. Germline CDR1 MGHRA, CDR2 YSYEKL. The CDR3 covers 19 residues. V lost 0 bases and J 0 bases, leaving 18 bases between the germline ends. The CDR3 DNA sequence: TGCGCCAGCAGCCAAGATTCGGCTGGAGCGTCTAACTCCTACAATGAGCAGTTCTTC. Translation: CASSQDSAGASNSYNEQFF.

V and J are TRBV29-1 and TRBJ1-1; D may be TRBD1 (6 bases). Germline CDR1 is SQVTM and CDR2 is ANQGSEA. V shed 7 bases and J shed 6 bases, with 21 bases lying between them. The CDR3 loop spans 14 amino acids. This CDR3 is CSAEARGRIAEAFF. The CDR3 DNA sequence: TGCAGCGCCGAGGCCCGGGGGCGCATCGCTGAAGCTTTCTTT.

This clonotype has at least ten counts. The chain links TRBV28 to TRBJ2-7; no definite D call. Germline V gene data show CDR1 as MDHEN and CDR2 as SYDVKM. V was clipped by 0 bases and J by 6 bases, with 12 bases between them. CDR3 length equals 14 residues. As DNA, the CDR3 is TGTGCCAGCAGTTTATGCTCCCTCCGGCGCGAGCAGTACGTC. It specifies CASSLCSLRREQYV.

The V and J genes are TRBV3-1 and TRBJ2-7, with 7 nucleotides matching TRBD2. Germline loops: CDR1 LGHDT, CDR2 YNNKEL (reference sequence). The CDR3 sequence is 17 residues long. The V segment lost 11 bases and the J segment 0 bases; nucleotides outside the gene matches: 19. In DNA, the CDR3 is TGTGCCTCCAGCCAAGTCCCCCTACTAGCGTCCTCCTACGAGCAGTACTTC. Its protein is CASSQVPLLASSYEQYF.

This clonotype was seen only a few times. Here the CDR3 DNA reads TGCAGTGCTGGACCCCGGGAGAAAATGGGTACGCAGTATTTT. It specifies CSAGPREKMGTQYF. The chain couples TRBV20-1 to TRBJ2-3; D is possibly TRBD2 (6 bases). Germline V lookup: CDR1 DFQATT, CDR2 SNEGSKA (reference sequence). Trimming took 5 bases from V and 8 from J, leaving 20 bases between them. This CDR3 contains 14 residues.